The entry below gives a single T cell receptor (beta chain) sequence along with its context. This clonotype was counted once. Its antigen is still unknown. No qualities accompany the bases; no much larger clone lies one base away. One read alone is weak evidence. The data derive from a study of breast tumors, draining lymph nodes, adjacent tissues listed by TCRdb under 2016. At the level of the whole study: In breast cancer patients, the study compared the TCR beta repertoires of tumor, adjacent nontumor tissue and axillary lymph nodes. In human breast cancer, the study set out to assess how tumor, surrounding tissue and draining lymph node repertoires relate to one another and whether T cells might be exchanged between them. Study-level results and caveats: Tumor T-cell repertoires showed less diversity than lymph node repertoires and more diversity than nontumor tissue repertoires, and tumor T-cell repertoires showed preferential V and J gene usage. A scenario in which most tumor T cells derive from the lymph node and then expand within tumor tissue was judged to be consistent with the data. The similarity between tumor and nontumor tissue repertoires was significantly greater in luminal-like breast cancer than in basal-like breast cancer. The conclusion that tumor T cells originate in lymph nodes was framed as consistent with a hypothesis rather than directly demonstrated.

Lymph node samples were obtained from the axillary draining lymph nodes of breast cancer patients. Including the terminal cysteine and phenylalanine, the CDR3 comprises 12 residues. Only the CDR3 portion is preserved as DNA: 36 bases, with reading frame beginning at the first base. CDR1 and CDR2 are drawn from the germline V gene (reference sequence): WNHNN, SYGVQD. The V and J ends are trimmed by 8 bases and 9 bases, leaving 16 bases between them. This sample was sequenced with an Illumina HiSeq 2000. TCR beta chain libraries were generated through multiplex PCR amplification. High-throughput sequencing was used to analyze the amplified TCR beta chain products. TCRdb trimmed the raw reads at Q25, called clones with MiXCR and kept productive beta chains. Every entry covers one CDR3 protein and lists the most common genes and DNA from its rows. Counted in this sample were about 89,000 distinct CDR3 sequences; roughly 30% of them appeared once. Of the sample, 8.1% is held by the ten largest clones.

The clonotype originates from a female donor with breast cancer. Some clones in this sample may be carry-over from other donors' samples. The chain links TRBV10-1 with TRBJ1-2; the D gene is perhaps TRBD1, from 5 matching bases. Sequenced: axillary lymph node tissue. CDR3 sequence: CASRGRAGCYTF. The DNA sequence is as follows: TGCGCCAGCCGGGGCAGGGCTGGTTGCTACACCTTC.